The T cell receptor (beta chain) described here comes from a study of blood T cells in healthy people across ages. Overall study: About one barcoded TCR beta cDNA was captured per two T cells. Study observations and caveats: Aged donors had fewer naive CD4+ cells and lower diversity than long-lived donors.

This clonotype was picked up a small number of times. Its specificity is unknown. The CDR3 has 14 amino acids. The ends were cut back, 4 bases at V and 0 bases at J, with 12 bases in the middle. Per the germline V gene, CDR1 is SQVTM and CDR2 is ANQGSEA. A sample-barcoded 5' primer and a J-beta primer mix were used in a second PCR of about 7 to 12 cycles. Tagging of each cDNA molecule was performed by a template-switch adaptor with 12 random nucleotides. From the 5' RACE reads, TCRdb called clonotypes with MiXCR, one entry per CDR3 protein. The sample contains over 1.5 million distinct CDR3 sequences, just under 50% of which appear only once.

The material sequenced was blood. The chain uses TRBV29-1 and TRBJ1-1; the D gene is possibly TRBD1 (5 bases). The sequence was collected from a woman between 35 and 50 years old in good health. The CDR3 region is CSVVGVRLNTEAFF. The CDR3 coding sequence is TGCAGCGTTGTGGGGGTTAGATTGAACACTGAAGCTTTCTTT.